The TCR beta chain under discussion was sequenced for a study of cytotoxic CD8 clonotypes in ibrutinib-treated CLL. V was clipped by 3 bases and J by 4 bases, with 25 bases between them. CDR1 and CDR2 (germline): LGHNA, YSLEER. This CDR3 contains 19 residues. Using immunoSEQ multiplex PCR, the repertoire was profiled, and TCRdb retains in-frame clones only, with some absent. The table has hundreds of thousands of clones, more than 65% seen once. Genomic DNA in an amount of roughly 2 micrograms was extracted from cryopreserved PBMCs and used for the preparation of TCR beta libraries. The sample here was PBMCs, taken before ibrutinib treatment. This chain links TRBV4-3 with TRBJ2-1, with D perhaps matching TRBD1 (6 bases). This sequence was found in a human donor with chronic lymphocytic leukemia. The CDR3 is CASSQKAQRGSYPYNEQFF. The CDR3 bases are TGCGCCAGCAGCCAGAAGGCCCAGAGGGGGTCCTATCCTTACAATGAGCAGTTCTTC.